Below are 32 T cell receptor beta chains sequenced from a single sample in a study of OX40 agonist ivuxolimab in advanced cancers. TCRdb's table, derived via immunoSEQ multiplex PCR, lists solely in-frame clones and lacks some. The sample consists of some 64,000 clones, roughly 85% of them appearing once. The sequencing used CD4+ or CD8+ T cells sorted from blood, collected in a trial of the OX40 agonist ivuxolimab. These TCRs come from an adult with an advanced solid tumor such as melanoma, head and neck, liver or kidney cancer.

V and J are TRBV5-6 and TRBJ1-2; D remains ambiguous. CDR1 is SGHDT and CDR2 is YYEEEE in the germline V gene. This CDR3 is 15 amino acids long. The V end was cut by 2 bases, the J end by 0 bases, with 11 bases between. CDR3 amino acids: CASSFQHRANYGYTF. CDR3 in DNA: TGTGCCAGCAGCTTCCAACACAGAGCTAACTATGGCTACACCTTC.

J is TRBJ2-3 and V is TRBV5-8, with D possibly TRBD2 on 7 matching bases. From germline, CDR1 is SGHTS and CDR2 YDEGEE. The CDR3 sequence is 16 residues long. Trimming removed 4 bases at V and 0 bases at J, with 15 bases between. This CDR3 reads CASSPLGGLSTDTQYF. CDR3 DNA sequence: TGTGCCAGCAGCCCCCTCGGGGGGCTGAGCACAGATACGCAGTATTTT.

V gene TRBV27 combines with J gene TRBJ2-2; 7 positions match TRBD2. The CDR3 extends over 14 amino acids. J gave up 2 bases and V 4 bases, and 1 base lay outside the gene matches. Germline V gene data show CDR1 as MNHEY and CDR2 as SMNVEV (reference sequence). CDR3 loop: CASSWEGNTGELFF. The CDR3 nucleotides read TGTGCCAGCAGTTGGGAGGGCAACACCGGGGAGCTGTTTTTT.

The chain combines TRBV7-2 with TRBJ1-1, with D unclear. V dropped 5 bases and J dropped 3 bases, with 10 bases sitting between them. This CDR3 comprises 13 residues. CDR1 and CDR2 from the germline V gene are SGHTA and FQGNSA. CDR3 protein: CASSPRADTEAFF. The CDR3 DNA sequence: TGTGCCAGCAGCCCCCGGGCAGACACTGAAGCTTTCTTT.

This CDR3 reads CASSALTGGLNQPQHF. DNA of the CDR3: TGTGCCAGCAGCGCACTCACAGGGGGCCTCAATCAGCCCCAGCATTTT. The chain joins TRBV7-9 to TRBJ1-5; 9 positions agree with TRBD1. CDR1 SEHNR and CDR2 FQNEAQ come from the germline V gene (reference sequence). The CDR3 has 16 amino acids. Trimming took 5 bases from V and 3 from J; bases not matched to a gene: 8. Together with reference TRBV7-9 and TRBJ1-5, the CDR3 gives the full variable domain: DTGVSQNPRHKITKRGQNVTFRCDPISEHNRLYWYRQTLGQGPEFLTYFQNEAQLEKSRLLSDRFSAERPKGSFSTLEIQRTEQGDSAMYLCASSALTGGLNQPQHFGDGTRLSIL.

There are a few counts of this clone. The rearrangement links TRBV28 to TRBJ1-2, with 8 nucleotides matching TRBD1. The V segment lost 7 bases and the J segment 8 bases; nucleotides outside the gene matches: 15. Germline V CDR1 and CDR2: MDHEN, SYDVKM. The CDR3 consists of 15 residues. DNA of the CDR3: TGTGCCAGCAACCCAGCCTACCAGGGGGCTGGAGGCTACACCTTC. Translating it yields CASNPAYQGAGGYTF.

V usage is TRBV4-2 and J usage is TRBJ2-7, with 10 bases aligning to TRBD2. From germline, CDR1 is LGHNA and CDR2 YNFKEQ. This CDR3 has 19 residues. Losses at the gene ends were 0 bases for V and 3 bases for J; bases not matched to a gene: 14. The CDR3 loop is CASSQESASGGHTGYEQYF. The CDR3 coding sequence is TGTGCCAGCAGCCAAGAATCGGCTAGCGGGGGACATACCGGCTACGAGCAGTACTTC.

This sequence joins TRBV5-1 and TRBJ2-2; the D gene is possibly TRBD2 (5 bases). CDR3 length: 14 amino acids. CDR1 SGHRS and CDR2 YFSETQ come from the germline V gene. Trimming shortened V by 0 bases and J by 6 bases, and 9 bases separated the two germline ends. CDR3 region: CASSLERVPGELFF. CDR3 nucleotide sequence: TGCGCCAGCAGCTTGGAGAGGGTCCCCGGGGAGCTGTTTTTT.

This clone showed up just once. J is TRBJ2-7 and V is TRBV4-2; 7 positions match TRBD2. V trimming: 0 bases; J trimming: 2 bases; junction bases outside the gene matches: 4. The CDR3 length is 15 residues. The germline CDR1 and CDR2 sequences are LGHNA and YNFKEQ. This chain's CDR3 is CASSQEGGAPYEQYF. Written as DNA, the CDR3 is TGTGCCAGCAGCCAAGAGGGAGGGGCACCCTACGAGCAGTACTTC.

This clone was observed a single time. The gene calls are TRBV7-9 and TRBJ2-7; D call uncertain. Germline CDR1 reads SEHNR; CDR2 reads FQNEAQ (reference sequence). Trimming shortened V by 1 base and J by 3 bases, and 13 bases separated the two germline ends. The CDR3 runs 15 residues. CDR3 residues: CASSLGSGHGYEQYF. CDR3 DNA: TGTGCCAGCAGCTTAGGTTCCGGGCATGGCTACGAGCAGTACTTC.

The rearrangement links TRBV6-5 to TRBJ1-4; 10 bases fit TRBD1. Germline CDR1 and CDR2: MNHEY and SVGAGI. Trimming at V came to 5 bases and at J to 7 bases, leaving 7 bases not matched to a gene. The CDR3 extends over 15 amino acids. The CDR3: CASSPDRGRGEKLFF. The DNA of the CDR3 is TGTGCCAGCAGTCCTGACAGGGGGCGGGGTGAAAAACTGTTTTTT.

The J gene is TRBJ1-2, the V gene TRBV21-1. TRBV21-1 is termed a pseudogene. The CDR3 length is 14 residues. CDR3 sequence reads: CASSKVVVSYGYTF. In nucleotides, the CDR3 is TGTGCCAGCAGCAAAGTCGTAGTCTCCTATGGCTACACCTTC.

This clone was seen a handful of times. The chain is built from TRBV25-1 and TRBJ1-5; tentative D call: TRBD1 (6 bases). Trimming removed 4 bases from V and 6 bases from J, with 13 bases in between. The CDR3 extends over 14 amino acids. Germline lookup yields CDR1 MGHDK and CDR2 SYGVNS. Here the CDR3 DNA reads TGTGCCAGCAGTGGGGGAGGGGGGCCTCAGCCCCAGCATTTT. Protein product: CASSGGGGPQPQHF.

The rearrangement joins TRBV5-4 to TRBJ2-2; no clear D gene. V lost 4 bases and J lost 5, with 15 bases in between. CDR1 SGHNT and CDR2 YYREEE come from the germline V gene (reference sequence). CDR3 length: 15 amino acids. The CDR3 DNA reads TGTGCCAGCAGCCACGACTCCGTTGAGACCGGGGAGCTGTTTTTT. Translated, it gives CASSHDSVETGELFF. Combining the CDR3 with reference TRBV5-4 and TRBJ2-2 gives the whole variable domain ETGVTQSPTHLIKTRGQQVTLRCSSQSGHNTVSWYQQALGQGPQFIFQYYREEENGRGNFPPRFSGLQFPNYSSELNVNALELDDSALYLCASSHDSVETGELFFGEGSRLTVL.

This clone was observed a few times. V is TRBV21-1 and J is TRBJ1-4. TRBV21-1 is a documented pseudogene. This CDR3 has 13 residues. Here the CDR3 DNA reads TGTGCCAGCAGCAAAGAAAGGCGGCAGATCCGGGTTTTT. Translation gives CASSKERRQIRVF.

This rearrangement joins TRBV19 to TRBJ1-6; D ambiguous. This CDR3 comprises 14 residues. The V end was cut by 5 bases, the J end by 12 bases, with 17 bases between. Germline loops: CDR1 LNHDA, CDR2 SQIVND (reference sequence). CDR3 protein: CASSSNRTPGPLHF. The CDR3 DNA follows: TGTGCCAGTAGTTCGAACCGAACACCCGGACCCCTCCACTTT.

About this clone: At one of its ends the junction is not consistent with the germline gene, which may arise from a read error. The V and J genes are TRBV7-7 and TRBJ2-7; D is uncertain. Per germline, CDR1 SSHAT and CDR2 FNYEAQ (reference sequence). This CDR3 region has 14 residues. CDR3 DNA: TGTGCTAGCAGCTTGGCAGCAGGCGGCTACGAGCAGTACTTC. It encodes CASSLAAGGYEQYF.

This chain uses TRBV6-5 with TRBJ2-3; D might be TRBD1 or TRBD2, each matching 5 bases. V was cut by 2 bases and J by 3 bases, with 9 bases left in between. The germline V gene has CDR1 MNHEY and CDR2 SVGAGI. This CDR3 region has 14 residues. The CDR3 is CASSYVGVTDTQYF. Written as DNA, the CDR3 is TGTGCCAGCAGTTACGTGGGGGTGACAGATACGCAGTATTTT.

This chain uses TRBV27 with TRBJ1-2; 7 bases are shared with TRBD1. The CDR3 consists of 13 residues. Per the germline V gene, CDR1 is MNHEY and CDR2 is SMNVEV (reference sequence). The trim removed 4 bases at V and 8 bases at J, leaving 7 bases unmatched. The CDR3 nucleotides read TGTGCCAGCAGTTCGACAGGGAGTAGGGGCTACACCTTC. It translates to CASSSTGSRGYTF.

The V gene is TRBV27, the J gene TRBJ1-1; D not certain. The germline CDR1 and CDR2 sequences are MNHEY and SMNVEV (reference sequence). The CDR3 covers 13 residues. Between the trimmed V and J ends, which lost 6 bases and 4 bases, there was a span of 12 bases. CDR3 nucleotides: TGTGCCAGCAGACTCTTGGGTGGCACTGAAGCTTTCTTT. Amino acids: CASRLLGGTEAFF.

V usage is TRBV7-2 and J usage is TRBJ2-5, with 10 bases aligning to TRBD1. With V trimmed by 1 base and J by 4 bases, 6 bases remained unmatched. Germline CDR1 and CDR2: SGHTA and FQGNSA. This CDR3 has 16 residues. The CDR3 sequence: CASSLEIGTGAETQYF. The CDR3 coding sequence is TGTGCCAGCAGCTTAGAAATAGGGACAGGGGCAGAGACCCAGTACTTC.

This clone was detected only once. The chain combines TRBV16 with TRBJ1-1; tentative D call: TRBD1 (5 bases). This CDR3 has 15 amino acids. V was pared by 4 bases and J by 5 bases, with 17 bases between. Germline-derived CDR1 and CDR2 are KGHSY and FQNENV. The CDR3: CASSLLSGPGTEAFF. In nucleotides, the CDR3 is TGTGCCAGCAGCCTCCTCTCGGGACCTGGGACTGAAGCTTTCTTT. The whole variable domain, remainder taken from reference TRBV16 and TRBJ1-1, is GEEVAQTPKHLVRGEGQKAKLYCAPIKGHSYVFWYQQVLKNEFKFLISFQNENVFDETGMPKERFSAKCLPNSPCSLEIQATKLEDSAVYFCASSLLSGPGTEAFFGQGTRLTVV.

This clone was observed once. The CDR3 loop reads CASSPSTGNVETQYF. The DNA of the CDR3 is TGCGCCAGCAGCCCCTCGACAGGGAACGTTGAGACCCAGTACTTC. The chain combines TRBV5-1 with TRBJ2-5, with 7 bases identical to TRBD1. Unmatched junction bases numbered 11, after V lost 4 bases and J lost 5 bases. The germline gives CDR1 SGHRS, CDR2 YFSETQ. This CDR3 region has 15 residues.

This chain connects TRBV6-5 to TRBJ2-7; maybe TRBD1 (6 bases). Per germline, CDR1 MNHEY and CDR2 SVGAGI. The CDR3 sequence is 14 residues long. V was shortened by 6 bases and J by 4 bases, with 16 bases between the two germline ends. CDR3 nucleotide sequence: TGTGCCAGCAGCCCTAGGGACATCCGATACGAGCAGTACTTC. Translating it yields CASSPRDIRYEQYF.

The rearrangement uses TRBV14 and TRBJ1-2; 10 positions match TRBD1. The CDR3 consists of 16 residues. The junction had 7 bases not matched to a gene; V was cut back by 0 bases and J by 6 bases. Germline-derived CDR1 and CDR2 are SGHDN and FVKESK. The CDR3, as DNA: TGTGCCAGCAGCCAAGATTATGGGGGGACAGGGGATGGCTACACCTTC. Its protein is CASSQDYGGTGDGYTF.

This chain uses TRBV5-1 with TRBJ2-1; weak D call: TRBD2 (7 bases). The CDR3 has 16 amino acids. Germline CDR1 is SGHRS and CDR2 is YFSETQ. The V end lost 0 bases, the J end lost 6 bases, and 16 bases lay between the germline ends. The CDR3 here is CASSLAWGGPSNEQFF. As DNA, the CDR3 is TGCGCCAGCAGCTTGGCCTGGGGGGGGCCCTCCAATGAGCAGTTCTTC. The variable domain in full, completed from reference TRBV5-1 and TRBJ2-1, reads KAGVTQTPRYLIKTRGQQVTLSCSPISGHRSVSWYQQTPGQGLQFLFEYFSETQRNKGNFPGRFSGRQFSNSRSEMNVSTLELGDSALYLCASSLAWGGPSNEQFFGPGTRLTVL.

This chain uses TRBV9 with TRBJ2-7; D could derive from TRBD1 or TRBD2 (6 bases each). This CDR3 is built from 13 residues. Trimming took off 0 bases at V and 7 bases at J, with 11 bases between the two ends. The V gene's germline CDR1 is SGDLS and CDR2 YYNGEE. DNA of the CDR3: TGTGCCAGCAGCGTAGCAGGAGGGGGGGAGCAGTACTTC. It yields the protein CASSVAGGGEQYF.

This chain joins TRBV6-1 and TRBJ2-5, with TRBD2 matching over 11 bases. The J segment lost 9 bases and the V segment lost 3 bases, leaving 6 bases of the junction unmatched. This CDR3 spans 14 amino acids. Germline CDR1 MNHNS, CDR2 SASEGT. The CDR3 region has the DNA TGTGCCAGCAGTGAGGGACTAGCGGTTCGTGCCCAGTACTTC. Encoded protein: CASSEGLAVRAQYF.

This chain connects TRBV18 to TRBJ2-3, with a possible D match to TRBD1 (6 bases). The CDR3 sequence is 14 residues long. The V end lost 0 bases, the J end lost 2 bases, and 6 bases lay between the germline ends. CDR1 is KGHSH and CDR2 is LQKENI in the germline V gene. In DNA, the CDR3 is TGTGCCAGCTCACCACCGGGGGCCACAGATACGCAGTATTTT. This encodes CASSPPGATDTQYF. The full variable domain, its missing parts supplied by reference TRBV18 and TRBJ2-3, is NAGVMQNPRHLVRRRGQEARLRCSPMKGHSHVYWYRQLPEEGLKFMVYLQKENIIDESGMPKERFSAEFPKEGPSILRIQQVVRGDSAAYFCASSPPGATDTQYFGPGTRLTVL.

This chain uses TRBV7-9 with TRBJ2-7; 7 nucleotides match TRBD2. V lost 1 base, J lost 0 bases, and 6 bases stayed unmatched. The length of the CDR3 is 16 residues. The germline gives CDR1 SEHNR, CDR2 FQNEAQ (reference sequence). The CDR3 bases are TGTGCCAGCAGCTTAGAATTGCGGGGGTCCTCCTACGAGCAGTACTTC. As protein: CASSLELRGSSYEQYF.

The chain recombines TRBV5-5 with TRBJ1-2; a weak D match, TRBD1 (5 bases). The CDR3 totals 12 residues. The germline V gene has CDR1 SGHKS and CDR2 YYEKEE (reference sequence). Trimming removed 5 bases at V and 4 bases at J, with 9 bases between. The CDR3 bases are TGTGCCAGCAGGAGAGGGGCCTATGGCTACACCTTC. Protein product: CASRRGAYGYTF. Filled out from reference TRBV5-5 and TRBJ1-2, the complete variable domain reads DAGVTQSPTHLIKTRGQQVTLRCSPISGHKSVSWYQQVLGQGPQFIFQYYEKEERGRGNFPDRFSARQFPNYSSELNVNALLLGDSALYLCASRRGAYGYTFGSGTRLTVV.

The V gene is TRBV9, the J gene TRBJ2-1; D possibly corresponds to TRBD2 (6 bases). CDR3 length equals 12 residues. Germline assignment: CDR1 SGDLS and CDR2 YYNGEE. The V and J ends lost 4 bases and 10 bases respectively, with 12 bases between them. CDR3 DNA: TGTGCCAGCAGCTCCCGCGGGGCGGAGCAGTTCTTC. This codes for CASSSRGAEQFF.